The 9 T cell receptor beta chains in this list originate from one sample, sequenced in a study of shared clonotypes between healthy human individuals. Data came from immunoSEQ multiplex PCR; TCRdb stores just in-frame clones and leaves some out. The table records roughly 2.2 million clones, approximately 93% of them present only once. The sequencing sample was made of naive CD4+ T cells from PBMCs. Subset given: CD45RA+ positively selected. Receptors originate from a man aged 18 to 35 in good health. Some clones in this sample may be carry-over from other donors' samples.

The CDR3 is CASSLEGGNGELFF. Written as DNA, the CDR3 is TGTGCCAGCAGCTTAGAGGGAGGGAACGGGGAGCTGTTTTTT. This rearrangement joins TRBV7-2 to TRBJ2-2; 7 bases line up with TRBD2. This CDR3 has 14 residues. Germline-derived CDR1 and CDR2 are SGHTA and FQGNSA. Losses at the gene ends were 1 base for V and 7 bases for J; bases not matched to a gene: 3. Supplemented by reference TRBV7-2 and TRBJ2-2, the full variable domain reads GAGVSQSPSNKVTEKGKDVELRCDPISGHTALYWYRQSLGQGLEFLIYFQGNSAPDKSGLPSDRFSAERTGGSVSTLTIQRTQQEDSAVYLCASSLEGGNGELFFGEGSRLTVL.

The chain has TRBV6-5 and TRBJ1-2, with TRBD1 identical over 8 bases. The CDR3 consists of 14 residues. The V segment lost 8 bases and the J segment 4 bases; nucleotides outside the gene matches: 9. From germline, CDR1 is MNHEY and CDR2 SVGAGI. In nucleotides, the CDR3 is TGTGCCAGCTGCCCACAGGGGGGATTCTATGGCTACACCTTC. It is translated as CASCPQGGFYGYTF.

The chain joins TRBV18 to TRBJ2-1, with 7 nucleotides matching TRBD2. Germline V gene lookup returns CDR1 KGHSH and CDR2 LQKENI. V shed 5 bases and J 7 bases; nucleotides not matched to a gene: 11. CDR3 size: 15 residues. The CDR3 DNA reads TGTGCCAGCTCAAGAGCGGGACTGCCCCAGAATGAGCAGTTCTTC. Its protein product is CASSRAGLPQNEQFF.

This clone was seen a few times. The V gene is TRBV27, the J gene TRBJ1-2; tentatively, D is TRBD1 (6 bases). The CDR3 contains 14 residues. Germline V gene sequence: CDR1 MNHEY, CDR2 SMNVEV (reference sequence). Trimming removed 0 bases from V and 6 bases from J, with 11 bases in between. The CDR3 spells CASSLSGQINGYTF. CDR3 DNA: TGTGCCAGCAGTTTATCCGGACAGATTAATGGCTACACCTTC.

The chain uses TRBV19 and TRBJ1-3; possibly TRBD1 for D (6 bases). The CDR3 runs 15 residues. CDR1 and CDR2 (germline): LNHDA, SQIVND (reference sequence). Trimming took 10 bases from V and 3 from J, leaving 19 bases between them. CDR3 DNA: TGTGCCACCTCAGTATCAGGGGCTGTTGGAAACACCATATATTTT. Residues: CATSVSGAVGNTIYF.

This clone was picked up one time. The chain links TRBV7-9 to TRBJ2-7; perhaps TRBD1 as D (5 bases). Germline values: CDR1 SEHNR, CDR2 FQNEAQ (reference sequence). Trimming stripped 0 bases from V and 1 base from J, with 10 bases between. This CDR3 is built from 15 residues. In nucleotides, the CDR3 is TGTGCCAGCAGCTTAGCTTCGCCAGGGTCCTACGAGCAGTACTTC. Translation gives CASSLASPGSYEQYF.

The chain links TRBV27 to TRBJ1-1; TRBD1 might be the D (5 bases). Trimming shortened V by 3 bases and J by 0 bases, and 11 bases separated the two germline ends. This CDR3 is built from 15 residues. Germline CDR1 MNHEY, CDR2 SMNVEV (reference sequence). CDR3 in DNA: TGTGCCAGCAGTTTCGCCGGGACCCTGAACACTGAAGCTTTCTTT. Amino acid sequence: CASSFAGTLNTEAFF.

This rearrangement joins TRBV7-9 to TRBJ1-1, with D tentatively TRBD1 (6 bases). V gave up 7 bases and J gave up 0 bases, with 18 bases separating them. From germline, CDR1 is SEHNR and CDR2 FQNEAQ (reference sequence). There are 16 residues in the CDR3. DNA for the CDR3: TGTGCCAGCACCCCGGGGGCTGCTTTTTTGAACACTGAAGCTTTCTTT. As protein: CASTPGAAFLNTEAFF.

About this clone itself: This CDR3 is also generated by other DNA sequences in the sample. The rearrangement links TRBV6-5 to TRBJ2-1; 8 positions match TRBD2. Germline CDR1 reads MNHEY; CDR2 reads SVGAGI. The junction had 1 base not matched to a gene; V was cut back by 0 bases and J by 0 bases. The CDR3 has 16 amino acids. The CDR3 loop is CASSYSSGSSYNEQFF. DNA of the CDR3: TGTGCCAGCAGTTACTCGAGCGGGAGCTCCTACAATGAGCAGTTCTTC.